This TCR delta chain is from a study of gamma-delta T cells after stem cell transplantation. This clone was detected only a few times. With only one base between it and a far larger clone, this is likely a read error. With 3 bases clipped from V and 1 base from J, the junction kept 19 bases outside the gene matches. Germline lookup yields CDR1 GEAIGNYY and CDR2 EKD. This CDR3 spans 21 amino acids. TCRdb ran CATT on the RT-PCR reads. This sample yields over 2,500 delta-chain clones, of which around 2.5% are seen a single time; less than 25% belongs to the top ten. Sequencing was performed on gamma-delta T cells. The TCR sequence derives from a human donor. It is not recorded whose cells these are; they may come from a transplant donor. This chain uses TRDV2 with TRDJ1, with TRDD3 identical over 13 bases. DNA of the CDR3: TGTGCCTGTGACCCTCTCAAAAGCTTTACTGGGGGATACGCTTCCACCGATAAACTCATCTTT. Translated: CACDPLKSFTGGYASTDKLIF.